The 4 T cell receptor beta chains below come from one sample, sequenced in a study of T cells after somatic rescue of genetic block. This table comes from immunoSEQ multiplex PCR, and its TCRdb copy is limited to in-frame clones, with some not included. The sample has 55,000 or so clones; roughly 96% are singletons. The sequenced sample consisted of peripheral blood mononuclear cells (PBMCs). Source of these receptors: a child younger than two.

The chain carries TRBV5-1 and TRBJ1-4; 8 positions agree with TRBD1. Losses at the gene ends were 1 base for V and 7 bases for J; bases not matched to a gene: 3. CDR1 SGHRS and CDR2 YFSETQ come from the germline V gene. The CDR3 length is 14 residues. The CDR3 loop reads CASSLMGQAEKLFF. The CDR3, as DNA: TGCGCCAGCAGCTTGATGGGACAGGCTGAAAAACTGTTTTTT.

V gene TRBV5-1 combines with J gene TRBJ2-5; D gene ambiguous. The CDR3 contains 14 residues. The V end was cut by 0 bases, the J end by 6 bases, with 12 bases between. Germline V lookup: CDR1 SGHRS, CDR2 YFSETQ. CDR3 nucleotide sequence: TGCGCCAGCAGCTTGGGATCAGGCGTTAAGACCCAGTACTTC. Its translation is CASSLGSGVKTQYF.

The chain has TRBV6-5 and TRBJ1-1, with 7 bases fitting TRBD1. CDR3 length equals 13 residues. Germline V lookup: CDR1 MNHEY, CDR2 SVGAGI. V was pared by 5 bases and J by 2 bases, with 2 bases of the junction left unmatched. The CDR3 DNA reads TGTGCCAGCAGTCGGGACAGAAACACTGAAGCTTTCTTT. This gives the protein CASSRDRNTEAFF.

The chain has TRBV27 and TRBJ1-2; possible D gene TRBD1, 5 bases. Trimming removed 6 bases at V and 3 bases at J, with 11 bases between. This CDR3 has 13 amino acids. Germline V gene sequence: CDR1 MNHEY, CDR2 SMNVEV (reference sequence). The CDR3 DNA follows: TGTGCCAGCAGCCTCAGGGCCCACTATGGCTACACCTTC. Residues: CASSLRAHYGYTF.